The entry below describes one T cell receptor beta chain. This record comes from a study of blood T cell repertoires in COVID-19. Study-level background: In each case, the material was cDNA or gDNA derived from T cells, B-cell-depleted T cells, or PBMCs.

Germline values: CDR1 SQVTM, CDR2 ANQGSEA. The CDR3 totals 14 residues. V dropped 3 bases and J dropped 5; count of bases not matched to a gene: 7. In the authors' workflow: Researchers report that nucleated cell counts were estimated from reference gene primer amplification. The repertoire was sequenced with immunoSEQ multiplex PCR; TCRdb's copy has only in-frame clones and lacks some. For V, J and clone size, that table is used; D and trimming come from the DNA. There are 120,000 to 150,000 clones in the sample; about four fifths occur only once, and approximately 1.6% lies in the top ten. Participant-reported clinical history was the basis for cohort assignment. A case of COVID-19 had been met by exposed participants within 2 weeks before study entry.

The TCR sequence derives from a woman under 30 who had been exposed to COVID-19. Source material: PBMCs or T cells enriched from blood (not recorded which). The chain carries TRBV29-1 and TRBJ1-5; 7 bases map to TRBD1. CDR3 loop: CSVDHRGKDQPQHF. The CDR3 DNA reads TGCAGCGTTGACCACAGGGGTAAGGATCAGCCCCAGCATTTT.